These 15 T cell receptor beta chains came from one sample sequenced in a study of T cell changes during pregnancy in multiple sclerosis. Measured with immunoSEQ multiplex PCR; TCRdb has only the in-frame clones, and not every one. This table holds around 34,000 clones, less than 95% found once. The starting material was CD8+ T cells from peripheral blood mononuclear cells, obtained in the first trimester of pregnancy. Receptors originate from a female donor with multiple sclerosis, enrolled in a pregnancy study.

A word on this clone: A read error may produce the germline difference seen at one junction end. CDR3 sequence reads: CTSSETGGREKLFF. CDR3 sequence (DNA): TGTACCAGCAGCGAGACAGGGGGCCGGGAAAAACTGTTTTTT. This chain connects TRBV27 to TRBJ1-4; 10 nucleotides match TRBD1. Per germline, CDR1 MNHEY and CDR2 SMNVEV (reference sequence). The CDR3 length is 14 residues.

CDR3 sequence reads: CASSLFEGEIYGYTF. The CDR3 region has the DNA TGTGCCAGCAGTTTATTTGAGGGGGAAATATATGGCTACACCTTC. The chain carries TRBV27 and TRBJ1-2; a weak D match, TRBD1 (6 bases). CDR3 length equals 15 residues. Germline V gives CDR1 MNHEY, CDR2 SMNVEV (reference sequence). Trimming cost V 1 base and J 5 bases, with 14 bases left between them.

The chain links TRBV11-3 to TRBJ2-1; 9 nucleotides align to TRBD2. Germline lookup yields CDR1 SGHNT and CDR2 YENEEA. V lost 0 bases to trimming and J lost 9 bases; unmatched junction nucleotides: 15. CDR3 length equals 18 residues. The CDR3: CASSLDGKAGGPSSEQFF. CDR3 nucleotides: TGTGCCAGCAGCTTAGATGGTAAGGCGGGAGGGCCTTCCAGTGAGCAGTTCTTC.

This chain connects TRBV19 to TRBJ2-6, with TRBD1 matching 7 bases. V was clipped by 7 bases and J by 0 bases; unmatched bases: 12. Germline lookup yields CDR1 LNHDA and CDR2 SQIVND (reference sequence). CDR3 length equals 18 residues. CDR3 residues: CASKARDRPGSGANVLTF. CDR3 sequence (DNA): TGTGCCAGTAAAGCTCGGGACAGACCAGGCTCTGGGGCCAACGTCCTGACTTTC.

The J gene is TRBJ2-7, the V gene TRBV19, with a weak D call TRBD2 (6 bases). The CDR3 is 15 amino acids. V shed 5 bases and J shed 4 bases, with 18 bases lying between them. Germline V CDR1 and CDR2: LNHDA, SQIVND (reference sequence). CDR3: CASSPTGGMVYEQYF. The CDR3 DNA is TGTGCCAGTAGTCCGACTGGGGGGATGGTTTACGAGCAGTACTTC.

The J gene is TRBJ1-1, the V gene TRBV4-1, with TRBD1 identical over 8 bases. The CDR3 loop spans 15 amino acids. CDR1 and CDR2 (germline): MGHRA, YSYEKL. V shed 3 bases and J 2 bases; nucleotides not matched to a gene: 5. The CDR3 loop is CASSHRTGRNTEAFF. CDR3 sequence (DNA): TGCGCCAGCAGCCACCGGACAGGGAGAAACACTGAAGCTTTCTTT.

The V gene is TRBV5-1, the J gene TRBJ2-7, with TRBD2 matching over 8 bases. With 2 bases clipped from V and 6 bases from J, the junction kept 4 bases outside the gene matches. The CDR3 loop spans 13 amino acids. Germline CDR1 and CDR2: SGHRS and YFSETQ. CDR3 amino acids: CASSLAAGVEQYF. CDR3 DNA: TGCGCCAGCAGCTTAGCAGCGGGAGTCGAGCAGTACTTC.

The rearrangement uses TRBV4-2 and TRBJ2-1, with TRBD2 matching over 10 bases. CDR3 size: 16 residues. Germline CDR1 LGHNA, CDR2 YNFKEQ. V shed 0 bases and J 10 bases; nucleotides not matched to a gene: 9. The CDR3 nucleotides read TGTGCCAGCAGCCAAGAATCCAGCGGGGGGGCGGGGGAGCAGTTCTTC. Protein sequence: CASSQESSGGAGEQFF.

V and J are TRBV6-4 and TRBJ2-1; TRBD1 agrees at 11 bases. Germline CDR1 and CDR2: MRHNA and SNTAGT. There are 14 residues in the CDR3. The V gene end was trimmed by 2 bases and the J gene end by 6 bases; junction bases not matched to a gene: 0. CDR3 protein: CASSDGTGGNEQFF. DNA of the CDR3: TGTGCCAGCAGTGACGGGACAGGGGGCAATGAGCAGTTCTTC.

This chain uses TRBV5-4 with TRBJ2-1; D might be TRBD2 (6 bases). CDR1 SGHNT and CDR2 YYREEE come from the germline V gene (reference sequence). The CDR3 totals 13 residues. The V end lost 4 bases, the J end lost 10 bases, and 15 bases lay between the germline ends. For the CDR3, the DNA is TGTGCCAGCAGCCCAGCCGGTAGCGGAGAGCAGTTCTTC. This translates into CASSPAGSGEQFF.

The chain is built from TRBV7-9 and TRBJ2-1; 10 bases fit TRBD1. The CDR3 consists of 16 residues. The V gene end was trimmed by 5 bases and the J gene end by 1 base; junction bases not matched to a gene: 5. Germline V gives CDR1 SEHNR, CDR2 FQNEAQ (reference sequence). CDR3 bases: TGTGCCAGCAGCGGGCGACAGGGGGCATCCTACAATGAGCAGTTCTTC. It yields the protein CASSGRQGASYNEQFF.

The rearrangement links TRBV7-9 to TRBJ1-2; D is possibly TRBD1 (6 bases). The CDR3 consists of 18 residues. Germline CDR1 is SEHNR and CDR2 is FQNEAQ (reference sequence). V was shortened by 4 bases and J by 8 bases, with 29 bases between the two germline ends. Here the CDR3 DNA reads TGTGCCAGCAGCTCCAATCACGCCAGTCAGGGGCCAAAAGACGGCTACACCTTC. It translates to CASSSNHASQGPKDGYTF.

The chain is built from TRBV7-5 and TRBJ2-7; no DNA check was done on the table's D call, TRBD2. TRBV7-5 is an annotated pseudogene. The CDR3 consists of 16 residues. CDR3 amino acids: CARSPLQRVGSYEQYF. The CDR3 DNA reads as TGTGCCAGAAGCCCCCTCCAGCGGGTGGGGTCGTACGAGCAGTACTTC.

The chain uses TRBV27 and TRBJ2-7, with D unresolved. Germline V lookup: CDR1 MNHEY, CDR2 SMNVEV (reference sequence). Trimming removed 2 bases from V and 2 bases from J, with 7 bases in between. This CDR3 has 13 residues. CDR3 nucleotides: TGTGCCAGCAGTTTAACCTACCCCTACGAGCAGTACTTC. This sequence encodes CASSLTYPYEQYF.

The chain uses TRBV28 and TRBJ1-2, with 8 bases that match TRBD1. The CDR3 is 13 amino acids. After removal of 6 bases from V and 3 bases from J, the junction contained 3 bases not matched to a gene. Germline assignment: CDR1 MDHEN and CDR2 SYDVKM. CDR3 nucleotide sequence: TGTGCCAGCAGGCGACAGGGGTACTATGGCTACACCTTC. Its translation: CASRRQGYYGYTF.